The 28 T cell receptor beta chains presented below share a single source sample, sequenced in a study of blood T cell repertoires in COVID-19. TCRdb's copy holds only in-frame clones and misses some; the assay was immunoSEQ multiplex PCR. The sample lists 300,000 to 350,000 clones; around nine tenths were seen once. Sequenced material: peripheral blood. These receptors were collected from a woman aged 25 to 39 with COVID-19, enrolled during active disease.

This rearrangement joins TRBV3-1 (or the pseudogene TRBV3-2) to TRBJ1-6; tentative D call: TRBD1 (6 bases). Germline assignment: CDR1 LGHDT and CDR2 YNNKEL (reference sequence). The length of the CDR3 is 15 residues. V was shortened by 6 bases and J by 5 bases, with 14 bases between the two germline ends. CDR3: CASRPGQLNNSPLHF. In DNA form, the CDR3 reads TGTGCCAGCAGACCAGGACAGCTTAATAATTCACCCCTCCACTTT.

This clone was detected a few times. V is TRBV2 and J is TRBJ2-7, with D tentatively TRBD2 (6 bases). Trimming removed 2 bases from V and 6 bases from J, with 14 bases in between. Germline-derived CDR1 and CDR2 are SNHLY and FYNNEI. The CDR3 is made up of 14 amino acids. CDR3 sequence: CASSETGTGVEQYF. CDR3 nucleotides: TGTGCCAGCAGTGAAACCGGGACGGGAGTCGAGCAGTACTTC.

The chain has TRBV5-5 and TRBJ2-1, with D uncertain. The CDR3 covers 15 residues. Germline V lookup: CDR1 SGHKS, CDR2 YYEKEE (reference sequence). V lost 2 bases and J lost 6, with 15 bases in between. CDR3 loop: CASSFSSAVVNEQFF. The CDR3 DNA reads TGTGCCAGCAGCTTCTCCAGCGCGGTGGTCAATGAGCAGTTCTTC.

J is TRBJ2-7 and V is TRBV9, with 11 bases identical to TRBD2. Germline V gene data show CDR1 as SGDLS and CDR2 as YYNGEE. Trimming took 0 bases from V and 0 from J; bases not matched to a gene: 5. The length of the CDR3 is 17 residues. The chain's CDR3 is CASSVGSSGRPSYEQYF. The CDR3 coding sequence is TGTGCCAGCAGCGTAGGGTCTAGCGGGAGGCCCTCCTACGAGCAGTACTTC.

The CDR3 protein is CASSEGQGHSYEQYF. CDR3 coding DNA: TGTGCCAGCAGTGAGGGACAGGGGCACTCCTACGAGCAGTACTTC. The chain employs TRBV2 and TRBJ2-7; 10 positions match TRBD1. CDR3 length: 15 residues. Looked up from germline, CDR1 is SNHLY and CDR2 is FYNNEI. V lost 3 bases and J lost 0; bases outside the gene matches: 2.

The rearrangement links TRBV5-1 to TRBJ2-2, with unresolved D. Per germline, CDR1 SGHRS and CDR2 YFSETQ. V lost 0 bases, J lost 0 bases, and 6 bases lay in between. CDR3 length: 15 residues. DNA of the CDR3: TGCGCCAGCAGCTTGGAACTTACGAACACCGGGGAGCTGTTTTTT. This codes for CASSLELTNTGELFF.

This chain uses TRBV27 with TRBJ2-3; D not resolved. Trimming took off 3 bases at V and 4 bases at J, with 11 bases between the two ends. This CDR3 comprises 14 residues. Germline CDR1 reads MNHEY; CDR2 reads SMNVEV (reference sequence). The CDR3 nucleotides read TGTGCCAGCAGTTTTGAGCCCCCGGCAGATACGCAGTATTTT. As protein: CASSFEPPADTQYF.

The V gene is TRBV29-1, the J gene TRBJ1-1, with TRBD1 matching over 9 bases. Trimming at V came to 7 bases and at J to 7 bases, leaving 10 bases not matched to a gene. Per germline, CDR1 SQVTM and CDR2 ANQGSEA. The CDR3 is 13 amino acids. The CDR3 DNA sequence: TGCAGCGCCTTTGGGGTGACAGGGGGTGAAGCTTTCTTT. Translating gives CSAFGVTGGEAFF.

The chain uses TRBV27 and TRBJ1-1; the D gene is possibly TRBD1 (6 bases). Per the germline V gene, CDR1 is MNHEY and CDR2 is SMNVEV (reference sequence). This CDR3 is 13 amino acids long. The V and J ends lost 9 bases and 6 bases respectively, with 17 bases between them. The CDR3 protein is CASQTQGRAEAFF. In nucleotides, the CDR3 is TGTGCCAGTCAAACCCAGGGGCGGGCTGAAGCTTTCTTT.

The chain carries TRBV2 and TRBJ1-5, with D possibly matching TRBD1 (6 bases). Germline V lookup: CDR1 SNHLY, CDR2 FYNNEI. V lost 6 bases, J lost 0 bases, and 9 bases lay in between. The CDR3 totals 14 residues. The CDR3 nucleotides read TGTGCCAGCAGCGGACAGATTAGCAATCAGCCCCAGCATTTT. Translating gives CASSGQISNQPQHF.

This chain links TRBV24-1 with TRBJ2-7; a weak D match, TRBD2 (6 bases). The V end lost 9 bases, the J end lost 6 bases, and 14 bases lay between the germline ends. CDR3 length equals 12 residues. Germline loops: CDR1 KGHDR, CDR2 SFDVKD. For the CDR3, the DNA is TGTGCCACCGTAGAGCGGGCGGGCGAGCAGTACTTC. It codes for CATVERAGEQYF.

The genes are TRBV7-2 and TRBJ2-3; the match to TRBD2 covers 7 bases. V lost 0 bases to trimming and J lost 4 bases; unmatched junction nucleotides: 10. Germline V CDR1 and CDR2: SGHTA, FQGNSA. There are 17 residues in the CDR3. Written as DNA, the CDR3 is TGTGCCAGCAGCTTAGCGCTCGGGGGGATGGGATCAGATACGCAGTATTTT. Translated: CASSLALGGMGSDTQYF.

The sample holds one count of this clone. This rearrangement joins TRBV3-1 (or the pseudogene TRBV3-2) to TRBJ1-5; the D is unclear. The germline V and J ends were trimmed by 0 bases and 6 bases, with 6 bases remaining between them. The CDR3 extends over 13 amino acids. Per the germline V gene, CDR1 is LGHDT and CDR2 is YNNKEL (reference sequence). For the CDR3, the DNA is TGTGCCAGCAGCCAAGACCTTTCTCAGCCCCAGCATTTT. It yields the protein CASSQDLSQPQHF.

The genes are TRBV6-4 and TRBJ2-7; maybe TRBD2 (6 bases). Between the trimmed V and J ends, which lost 2 bases and 1 base, there was a span of 12 bases. The CDR3 covers 15 residues. Germline V gene data show CDR1 as MRHNA and CDR2 as SNTAGT. CDR3 sequence (DNA): TGTGCCAGCAGTGACCCTTGGGGGGTTTCCTACGAGCAGTACTTC. Translated: CASSDPWGVSYEQYF.

The genes are TRBV20-1 and TRBJ2-3; D is undetermined. V gave up 3 bases and J gave up 6 bases, with 7 bases separating them. Germline V gives CDR1 DFQATT, CDR2 SNEGSKA (reference sequence). The CDR3 runs to 11 residues. The chain's CDR3 is CSASRSDTQYF. The DNA of the CDR3 is TGCAGTGCTAGCAGATCGGATACGCAGTATTTT.

The J gene is TRBJ1-5, the V gene TRBV7-8, with TRBD1 as a possible D gene (6 bases). The V end was cut by 1 base, the J end by 5 bases, with 15 bases between. This CDR3 spans 16 amino acids. Germline lookup yields CDR1 SGHVS and CDR2 FQNEAQ. The CDR3 nucleotides read TGTGCCAGCAGCTTAGGGGGTAGGGACAAGGATCAGCCCCAGCATTTT. Translating gives CASSLGGRDKDQPQHF.

Worth noting for this clone: The sample carries other DNA sequences with the same CDR3. The chain combines TRBV27 with TRBJ2-7; TRBD1 matches 8 bases. With V trimmed by 5 bases and J by 4 bases, 7 bases remained unmatched. The length of the CDR3 is 14 residues. Germline V CDR1 and CDR2: MNHEY, SMNVEV (reference sequence). CDR3 coding DNA: TGTGCCAGCAGTCCGGGCCAGGGGGCATACGAGCAGTACTTC. Encoded protein: CASSPGQGAYEQYF.

This clone is a singleton in its sample. CDR3 in amino acids: CASSPGTSWGTDTQYF. CDR3 sequence (DNA): TGTGCCAGCAGCCCCGGGACTAGTTGGGGCACAGATACGCAGTATTTT. The genes are TRBV14 and TRBJ2-3; 8 bases fit TRBD2. Unmatched junction bases numbered 7, after V lost 4 bases and J lost 1 base. The germline V gene has CDR1 SGHDN and CDR2 FVKESK. This CDR3 comprises 16 residues.

This clone was counted between two and nine times. This chain connects TRBV11-2 to TRBJ2-1; 14 positions match TRBD2. This CDR3 region has 15 residues. Trimming took 7 bases from V and 9 from J; bases not matched to a gene: 8. Germline CDR1 is SGHAT and CDR2 is FQNNGV. CDR3 sequence (DNA): TGTGCCAGCACAGGGACTAGCGGGAGTCAGGGTGAGCAGTTCTTC. Translating it yields CASTGTSGSQGEQFF.

This chain links TRBV28 with TRBJ2-2, with a tentative D call TRBD2 (5 bases). CDR1 and CDR2 (germline): MDHEN, SYDVKM. The V and J ends lost 3 bases and 6 bases respectively, with 11 bases between them. This CDR3 region has 14 residues. In DNA form, the CDR3 reads TGTGCCAGCAGTTTGTTCGGGGTTCCCGGGGAGCTGTTTTTT. Its translation is CASSLFGVPGELFF.

V gene TRBV2 combines with J gene TRBJ2-3, with D hard to call. Trimming removed 4 bases from V and 3 bases from J, with 17 bases in between. This CDR3 region has 16 residues. Germline CDR1 and CDR2: SNHLY and FYNNEI. The CDR3 DNA reads as TGTGCCAGCAGTGCGTTCCGAACCTCCGGGACAGATACGCAGTATTTT. It encodes CASSAFRTSGTDTQYF.

About this clone: Other DNA sequences in the same sample also yield this CDR3. The chain has TRBV7-3 and TRBJ2-3; D uncertain. Germline loops: CDR1 SGHTA, CDR2 FQGTGA. The length of the CDR3 is 15 residues. The V end lost 2 bases, the J end lost 0 bases, and 9 bases lay between the germline ends. CDR3 sequence reads: CASSLAGSSTDTQYF. For the CDR3, the DNA is TGTGCCAGCAGCTTAGCCGGGTCTAGCACAGATACGCAGTATTTT. The full variable domain, completed using reference TRBV7-3 and TRBJ2-3, is GAGVSQTPSNKVTEKGKYVELRCDPISGHTALYWYRQSLGQGPEFLIYFQGTGAADDSGLPNDRFFAVRPEGSVSTLKIQRTERGDSAVYLCASSLAGSSTDTQYFGPGTRLTVL.

V is TRBV7-9 and J is TRBJ1-4, with D unresolved. This CDR3 is built from 14 residues. CDR1 is SEHNR, CDR2 FQNEAQ, per germline (reference sequence). V was pared by 3 bases and J by 5 bases, with 10 bases between. This CDR3 is CASSLYTDNEKLFF. In nucleotides, the CDR3 is TGTGCCAGCAGCTTGTACACAGACAATGAAAAACTGTTTTTT.

The rearrangement joins TRBV29-1 to TRBJ1-3, with no clear D. Trimming removed 5 bases from V and 1 base from J, with 9 bases in between. CDR1 and CDR2 (germline): SQVTM, ANQGSEA. The CDR3 spans 13 residues. The CDR3 DNA sequence: TGCAGCGTTTCGTCAACATCTGGAAACACCATATATTTT. Its translation: CSVSSTSGNTIYF. Looking up the rest from reference TRBV29-1 and TRBJ1-3 gives the full variable domain: SAVISQKPSRDICQRGTSLTIQCQVDSQVTMMFWYRQQPGQSLTLIATANQGSEATYESGFVIDKFPISRPNLTFSTLTVSNMSPEDSSIYLCSVSSTSGNTIYFGEGSWLTVV.

The rearrangement links TRBV6-5 to TRBJ1-1; the match to TRBD1 covers 8 bases. The V segment lost 6 bases and the J segment 5 bases; nucleotides outside the gene matches: 5. From germline, CDR1 is MNHEY and CDR2 SVGAGI. The CDR3 consists of 13 residues. CDR3 loop: CASRDREMTEAFF. The CDR3 region has the DNA TGTGCCAGCAGGGACAGGGAGATGACTGAAGCTTTCTTT.

This clone was seen only once. V gene TRBV14 combines with J gene TRBJ2-3; D possibly corresponds to TRBD2 (5 bases). Germline V gene lookup returns CDR1 SGHDN and CDR2 FVKESK. The ends were cut back, 0 bases at V and 7 bases at J, with 14 bases in the middle. This CDR3 contains 15 residues. The CDR3 coding sequence is TGTGCCAGCAGCCAAGATTTTGGGTCTAGCAATACGCAGTATTTT. It is translated as CASSQDFGSSNTQYF. Full variable domain (remainder filled in from reference TRBV14 and TRBJ2-3): EAGVTQFPSHSVIEKGQTVTLRCDPISGHDNLYWYRRVMGKEIKFLLHFVKESKQDESGMPNNRFLAERTGGTYSTLKVQPAELEDSGVYFCASSQDFGSSNTQYFGPGTRLTVL.

The chain uses TRBV27 and TRBJ1-1; D remains unclear. The CDR3 has 15 residues. Deletions cut 2 bases from V and 2 bases from J, with 12 bases between. Germline-derived CDR1 and CDR2 are MNHEY and SMNVEV (reference sequence). The CDR3 region is CASSLNSYPNTEAFF. DNA of the CDR3: TGTGCCAGCAGTTTAAACAGTTATCCCAACACTGAAGCTTTCTTT.

CDR3 loop: CASSKARAGGRRSPLHF. DNA for the CDR3: TGTGCCAGCAGCAAAGCGAGGGCAGGTGGCCGGAGGTCACCCCTCCACTTT. The rearrangement links TRBV21-1 to TRBJ1-6. TRBV21-1 is classified as a pseudogene. The CDR3 spans 17 residues.